These 7 T cell receptor beta chains originate from one sample sequenced in a study of PD-L1 blockade in urothelial cancer. Noted time point: peripheral blood 6 weeks after treatment start. Assay: immunoSEQ multiplex PCR; the TCRdb copy retains only in-frame clones and omits some. The table shows under 25,000 clones, with under 95% occurring only once. The sample consisted of PBMCs, taken around atezolizumab (anti-PD-L1) treatment. Receptors originate from a woman aged 60-75 years with urothelial cancer.

This chain connects TRBV21-1 to TRBJ2-5; the D segment call TRBD2 is taken from the table without a DNA check. TRBV21-1 is termed a pseudogene. The CDR3 spans 16 residues. In nucleotides, the CDR3 is TGTGCCAGCAGCAAAGGGCTAGCGGACCGACAAGAGACCCAGTACTTC. Translated: CASSKGLADRQETQYF.

The chain combines TRBV6-5 with TRBJ2-7; 14 nucleotides match TRBD2. V dropped 6 bases and J dropped 2; count of bases not matched to a gene: 3. Germline CDR1 MNHEY, CDR2 SVGAGI. The length of the CDR3 is 15 residues. CDR3 sequence (DNA): TGTGCCAGCAGGCAGGGACTAGCGGGAGCCTACGAGCAGTACTTC. Protein sequence: CASRQGLAGAYEQYF.

V gene TRBV5-1 combines with J gene TRBJ1-2; 8 bases fit TRBD1. Germline V gene sequence: CDR1 SGHRS, CDR2 YFSETQ. The CDR3 covers 15 residues. Trimming at V came to 0 bases and at J to 4 bases, leaving 5 bases not matched to a gene. The CDR3 region is CASSLVTGAPYGYTF. CDR3 bases: TGCGCCAGCAGCTTGGTGACAGGGGCACCCTATGGCTACACCTTC.

The gene calls are TRBV2 and TRBJ2-6; a possible D gene is TRBD1 (6 bases). The V gene lost 7 bases and the J gene lost 4 bases, with 8 bases spanning the gap. This CDR3 comprises 13 residues. CDR1 and CDR2 from the germline V gene are SNHLY and FYNNEI. The CDR3 is CASNREGANVLTF. CDR3 in DNA: TGTGCCAGCAACAGGGAGGGGGCCAACGTCCTGACTTTC.

Here the CDR3 DNA reads TGCACGGGGAGTCGGGGCAATGAGCAGTTCTTC. It translates to CTGSRGNEQFF. The gene calls are TRBV29-1 and TRBJ2-1; possibly TRBD2 for D (5 bases). The CDR3 has 11 residues. Germline V gene data show CDR1 as SQVTM and CDR2 as ANQGSEA.

This clone was observed a few times. The chain has TRBV18 and TRBJ2-5; a weak D match, TRBD1 (5 bases). Trimming took 3 bases from V and 5 from J, leaving 13 bases between them. The CDR3 spans 14 residues. Germline V lookup: CDR1 KGHSH, CDR2 LQKENI. CDR3 amino acids: CASSPGNRQETQYF. As DNA, the CDR3 is TGTGCCAGCTCACCCGGCAACCGACAGGAGACCCAGTACTTC.

CDR3 loop: CASSLGRGEQYF. In DNA, the CDR3 is TGTGCCAGCAGCTTAGGCCGGGGCGAGCAGTACTTC. The rearrangement links TRBV7-8 to TRBJ2-7, with D possibly TRBD2 on 5 matching bases. CDR1 and CDR2 (germline): SGHVS, FQNEAQ. The CDR3 sequence is 12 residues long. Trimming left V 1 base short and J 6 bases short, with 7 bases between.